Listed here are 27 T cell receptor beta chains from one sample, sequenced in a study of CD8 T cells in Susac syndrome. With random hexamers, about 0.5 to 1 ug RNA was reverse transcribed. One entry per CDR3 protein, called by TCRdb with MiXCR from the immunoSEQ multiplex PCR reads. The sample lists 200,000 to 250,000 distinct CDR3 sequences, 93% occurring once. Sequencing was done on a sample of CD4+ T cells from PBMCs. The origin of the receptors is a human donor with multiple sclerosis.

This rearrangement joins TRBV2 to TRBJ2-7; 12 bases are shared with TRBD2. The V and J ends lost 10 bases and 6 bases, in that order; junction bases with no gene match: 10. Germline loops: CDR1 SNHLY, CDR2 FYNNEI. The CDR3 covers 14 residues. The CDR3 spells CATWTSGKLFEQYV. The CDR3 DNA sequence: TGTGCCACCTGGACTAGCGGGAAATTGTTCGAGCAGTACGTC.

This chain connects TRBV7-2 to TRBJ1-1, with TRBD1 identical over 10 bases. CDR3 length: 14 amino acids. Germline values: CDR1 SGHTA, CDR2 FQGNSA. Unmatched junction bases numbered 10, after V lost 5 bases and J lost 10 bases. CDR3 DNA sequence: TGTGCCAGCAGCCCCCGGACAGGGGGGTTGGGAGCTTTCTTT. Protein product: CASSPRTGGLGAFF.

This chain connects TRBV30 to TRBJ2-5; 7 bases map to TRBD1. V dropped 1 base and J dropped 4; count of bases not matched to a gene: 6. The CDR3 loop spans 14 amino acids. The germline V gene encodes CDR1 GTSNPN and CDR2 SVGIG (reference sequence). CDR3 amino acids: CAWSGQGLGETQYF. CDR3 nucleotides: TGTGCCTGGAGTGGACAGGGATTAGGAGAGACCCAGTACTTC.

The gene calls are TRBV3-1 and TRBJ2-5; D may be TRBD1 or TRBD2 (5 bases each). There are 15 residues in the CDR3. Per the germline V gene, CDR1 is LGHDT and CDR2 is YNNKEL (reference sequence). Trimming removed 4 bases at V and 0 bases at J, with 12 bases between. CDR3 coding DNA: TGTGCCAGCAGCCGGGACCCCATGTACCAAGAGACCCAGTACTTC. It yields the protein CASSRDPMYQETQYF.

As DNA, the CDR3 is TGCAGCGTTGAGCAGACCCACTATGGCTACACCTTC. Its protein product is CSVEQTHYGYTF. V and J are TRBV29-1 and TRBJ1-2; D remains unclear. V shed 3 bases and J shed 3 bases, with 8 bases lying between them. In germline, CDR1 is SQVTM, CDR2 ANQGSEA. The CDR3 has 12 amino acids.

The J gene is TRBJ2-3, the V gene TRBV12-3 or TRBV12-4; 8 bases map to TRBD1. The junction had 10 bases not matched to a gene; V was cut back by 5 bases and J by 9 bases. The CDR3 consists of 14 residues. The CDR3 region has the DNA TGTGCCAGCAGTCGGACAGGGCCTGAGAGGACGCAGTATTTT. Protein product: CASSRTGPERTQYF.

The chain employs TRBV30 and TRBJ2-2; D might be TRBD2 (5 bases). V was trimmed by 2 bases and J by 0 bases, leaving 13 bases between them. This CDR3 spans 16 amino acids. CDR1 is GTSNPN, CDR2 SVGIG, per germline (reference sequence). This CDR3 reads CAWSLRGNANTGELFF. The CDR3 region has the DNA TGTGCCTGGAGTCTCCGAGGGAACGCGAACACCGGGGAGCTGTTTTTT.

The V call is TRBV27, the J call TRBJ2-5; D remains unclear. Per the germline V gene, CDR1 is MNHEY and CDR2 is SMNVEV (reference sequence). The CDR3 length is 15 residues. Trimming removed 3 bases at V and 1 base at J, with 12 bases between. This chain's CDR3 is CASSFSRRVQETQYF. The CDR3 region has the DNA TGTGCCAGCAGTTTTTCTCGACGGGTCCAAGAGACCCAGTACTTC.

With respect to this clonotype: The junction departs from germline at one end; a sequencing error may be responsible. The rearrangement uses TRBV18 and TRBJ2-5; the D gene is possibly TRBD2 (5 bases). CDR3 length: 14 amino acids. Germline CDR1 reads KGHSH; CDR2 reads LQKENI. CDR3 sequence (DNA): TGTGCCAGCTCATCGGGCCGCTTCGGGGAGACCCAGCACTTC. Amino acid sequence: CASSSGRFGETQHF. Supplemented by reference TRBV18 and TRBJ2-5, the full variable domain reads NAGVMQNPRHLVRRRGQEARLRCSPMKGHSHVYWYRQLPEEGLKFMVYLQKENIIDESGMPKERFSAEFPKEGPSILRIQQVVRGDSAAYFCASSSGRFGETQHFGPGTRLLVL.

J is TRBJ2-7 and V is TRBV29-1, with no clear D. CDR1 and CDR2 from the germline V gene are SQVTM and ANQGSEA. The CDR3 runs 11 residues. V was trimmed by 4 bases and J by 1 base, leaving 5 bases between them. Here the CDR3 DNA reads TGCAGCGTTGGGCAGTCCTACGAGCAGTACTTC. This encodes CSVGQSYEQYF.

The chain recombines TRBV6-1 with TRBJ2-1, with TRBD1 identical over 7 bases. The V segment lost 6 bases and the J segment 3 bases; nucleotides outside the gene matches: 11. Germline V gives CDR1 MNHNS, CDR2 SASEGT. The CDR3 spans 16 residues. The CDR3 region has the DNA TGTGCCAGCAGCCGTAACAGGGGCCTAGGCTACAATGAGCAGTTCTTC. This codes for CASSRNRGLGYNEQFF.

The V call is TRBV2, the J call TRBJ2-4, with D possibly being TRBD1 (5 bases). The CDR3 totals 16 residues. V was trimmed by 0 bases and J by 9 bases, leaving 18 bases between them. Germline V gene sequence: CDR1 SNHLY, CDR2 FYNNEI. The CDR3 nucleotides are TGTGCCAGCAGTGAAGCGGTTAGAGCAGGGCTGGGCATTCAGTACTTC. Protein product: CASSEAVRAGLGIQYF.

This chain links TRBV12-3 or TRBV12-4 with TRBJ1-2; D ambiguous. The CDR3 is 14 residues long. V dropped 3 bases and J dropped 8 bases, with 16 bases sitting between them. For the CDR3, the DNA is TGTGCCAGCAGTTTGAGCTTGGGGAGTCGGGGCTACACCTTC. Protein: CASSLSLGSRGYTF.

The V and J genes are TRBV3-1 and TRBJ2-5, with unresolved D. The ends were cut back, 6 bases at V and 0 bases at J, with 14 bases in the middle. The CDR3 covers 15 residues. Per the germline V gene, CDR1 is LGHDT and CDR2 is YNNKEL (reference sequence). The CDR3 protein is CASSYYGRNQETQYF. The DNA for the CDR3 is TGTGCCAGCAGTTATTACGGAAGAAACCAAGAGACCCAGTACTTC.

This rearrangement joins TRBV20-1 to TRBJ2-5; D call uncertain. The germline CDR1 and CDR2 sequences are DFQATT and SNEGSKA (reference sequence). The CDR3 is made up of 14 amino acids. V was cut by 4 bases and J by 4 bases, with 16 bases left in between. As DNA, the CDR3 is TGCAGTGCTACCCTCGGGCTAGTCGGAGAGACCCAGTACTTC. Translation gives CSATLGLVGETQYF.

The rearrangement links TRBV13 to TRBJ1-1, with D perhaps TRBD1 (5 bases). Germline V gene lookup returns CDR1 PRHDT and CDR2 FYEKMQ (reference sequence). The germline V and J ends were trimmed by 1 base and 0 bases, with 18 bases remaining between them. The CDR3 covers 18 residues. Here the CDR3 reads CASSLAAGTRGMNTEAFF. CDR3 coding DNA: TGTGCCAGCAGCTTAGCGGCAGGCACGAGGGGCATGAACACTGAAGCTTTCTTT.

The chain uses TRBV6-1 and TRBJ2-7; 11 bases agree with TRBD1. This CDR3 spans 14 amino acids. The trim removed 6 bases at V and 4 bases at J, leaving 5 bases unmatched. Germline V gives CDR1 MNHNS, CDR2 SASEGT. Here the CDR3 DNA reads TGTGCCAGCAGGGGGACAGGGGGTATGTACGAGCAGTACTTC. Translated: CASRGTGGMYEQYF.

This sequence joins TRBV29-1 and TRBJ1-1; TRBD1 might be the D (5 bases). The CDR3 has 14 amino acids. Trimming pared 3 bases from V and 3 bases from J, leaving 14 bases between. Germline CDR1 and CDR2: SQVTM and ANQGSEA. The CDR3 DNA reads as TGCAGCGTTGAGCCCACCGGGGGGTACACTGAAGCTTTCTTT. This encodes CSVEPTGGYTEAFF.

J is TRBJ1-2 and V is TRBV20-1; 7 nucleotides match TRBD1. After removal of 3 bases from V and 7 bases from J, the junction contained 14 bases not matched to a gene. The CDR3 has 15 residues. Germline-derived CDR1 and CDR2 are DFQATT and SNEGSKA (reference sequence). The CDR3 is CSASSGLRGPFGYTF. CDR3 DNA: TGCAGTGCTAGCTCGGGTTTGAGGGGGCCGTTTGGCTACACCTTC.

The chain combines TRBV6-2 or TRBV6-3 with TRBJ2-1, with D maybe TRBD2 (6 bases). Trimming shortened V by 5 bases and J by 2 bases, and 16 bases separated the two germline ends. This CDR3 region has 16 residues. Germline CDR1 MNHEY, CDR2 SVGEGT. The CDR3 protein is CASSTGLDPPYNEQFF. The CDR3 DNA follows: TGTGCCAGCAGTACGGGACTCGATCCCCCCTACAATGAGCAGTTCTTC.

This chain links TRBV30 with TRBJ2-3; D might be TRBD2 (6 bases). Per germline, CDR1 GTSNPN and CDR2 SVGIG (reference sequence). Trimming cost V 3 bases and J 1 base, with 11 bases left between them. The CDR3 extends over 14 amino acids. CDR3 bases: TGTGCCTGGAGGCGCCCTAGCGGCACAGATACGCAGTATTTT. Its protein product is CAWRRPSGTDTQYF.

The rearrangement uses TRBV24-1 and TRBJ1-5; D call uncertain. Trimming cost V 4 bases and J 9 bases, with 15 bases left between them. The CDR3 sequence is 14 residues long. Germline values: CDR1 KGHDR, CDR2 SFDVKD. The CDR3 loop reads CATSDADDRTPQHF. The CDR3 DNA is TGTGCCACCAGTGACGCTGACGACCGTACGCCCCAGCATTTT.

The chain combines TRBV12-3 or TRBV12-4 with TRBJ1-3; the D is unclear. V lost 5 bases and J 4 bases, leaving 15 bases between the germline ends. This CDR3 contains 15 residues. CDR3 sequence reads: CASSVRGVKGNTIYF. CDR3 nucleotides: TGTGCCAGCAGTGTCCGTGGGGTGAAAGGAAACACCATATATTTT.

This chain connects TRBV6-6 to TRBJ1-3; D is uncertain. CDR3 length: 14 residues. Trimming removed 2 bases from V and 3 bases from J, with 8 bases in between. In germline, CDR1 is MNHNY, CDR2 SVGAGI (reference sequence). The CDR3 DNA follows: TGTGCCAGCAGTTACCGCGAGGGTGGAAACACCATATATTTT. Translation: CASSYREGGNTIYF.

In nucleotides, the CDR3 is TGCACCAGCCGAATTCAGAAGAGCAATCAGCCCCAGCATTTT. Encoded protein: CTSRIQKSNQPQHF. The chain carries TRBV1 and TRBJ1-5. TRBV1 is termed a pseudogene. CDR3 size: 14 residues.

Only one count was recorded for this clonotype. The DNA is omitted, as the CDR3 cannot be located on it reliably, and the CDR3 follows TCRdb's listing. The chain couples TRBV3-1 to TRBJ2-1; no DNA check was done on the table's D call, TRBD2. The V gene's germline CDR1 is LGHDT and CDR2 YNNKEL (reference sequence). The CDR3 length is 15 residues, termini included. CDR3 region: CASSQGLYFGNEQFF.

This sequence joins TRBV23-1 and TRBJ1-1, with D maybe TRBD1 (5 bases). TRBV23-1 is an ORF for which the function is uncertain. This CDR3 region has 18 residues. V was cut by 4 bases and J by 1 base, with 22 bases left in between. For the CDR3, the DNA is TGCGCCAGCAGTCCCCCCGCGACGTGCAGGGAGTGGAACACTGAAGCTTTCTTT. Protein: CASSPPATCREWNTEAFF.